The sequence of this T cell receptor beta chain was determined in a study of cytomegalovirus exposure and HLA in healthy donors. Broader study findings: The authors listed 180 or so TCR beta chains as cytomegalovirus-associated. Most TCR sequences showed up rarely, but some public TCRs showed up in many donors. Reports credit the classifier with highly specific, highly sensitive diagnosis of cytomegalovirus status.

With regard to this clone: Its antigen is not known.

The method was immunoSEQ multiplex PCR; TCRdb's version includes in-frame clones alone and lacks a portion of them. The sample carries around 60,000 clones, approximately 90% recorded once. The source of this sequence is a young woman in good health and CMV-seronegative. Source material: PBMCs.

CDR3 nucleotides: TGTGCCAGCAGCTTAGTTAGAGGGAATGGCTACGAGCAGTACTTC. It specifies CASSLVRGNGYEQYF. J is TRBJ2-7 and V is TRBV11-3; TRBD2 might be the D (5 bases). The germline V gene has CDR1 SGHNT and CDR2 YENEEA. V was trimmed by 1 base and J by 3 bases, leaving 13 bases between them. The CDR3 is made up of 15 amino acids.